This T cell receptor beta chain was sequenced for a study of TET2 disruption in CD19-targeted CAR T cells (dated by TCRdb to the late 2010s). Context from the whole study: No additional inclusion criteria were applied, and the number of samples was determined by the original clinical trial design and by sample availability. Overall study outcomes, separate from this receptor: Conclusions about the CAR T cells of the patient were based on extensive analysis of a single subject.

On this clone itself: The clone's antigen remains unknown. The DNA ends 3 residues before the CDR3 does, and the rest of the CDR3 is filled in from the germline J gene.

CDR1 and CDR2, per the germline V gene, are KGHSH and LQKENI. From its cysteine to its phenylalanine, the CDR3 spans 14 amino acids. Only the CDR3 bases that were read are kept: 33 of them, in frame from base 1. Cut back by 4 bases and 0 bases, the V and J ends lie 4 bases apart. The treatment or condition label, read with the paper, signifies: autologous CTL019 cells: CD19 CAR with 4-1BB and CD3 zeta domains. The CD19 CAR incorporated TCR zeta and 4-1BB costimulatory signaling domains. Leukapheresis was used to collect T cells from peripheral blood for manufacturing CTL019. The DNeasy Blood and Tissue Kit was used to extract genomic DNA from pre-infusion T cells, peripheral blood, or sorted post-infusion T cells. The immunoSEQ assay was used to perform TCR beta chain deep sequencing. From the authors' description of their analysis: Only productive TCR beta rearrangements were used to compute clonotype frequencies. TCRdb obtained this table from immuneACCESS and retained in-frame rearrangements with V and J assigned. These tables miss some clones; where compared with another copy, unresolved V genes account for less than half of the shortfall, and the remainder is unexplained. The DNA gave D and trimming, while V, J and clone size come from that table. The sample has about 25,000 clones on record. The ten most abundant clones make up around 1.9% of the sample.

Sequenced here: CD8- CAR+ T cells sorted from cultured blood T cells, sampled for CD19 CAR T cell therapy. Interpreted using the paper, the cell subset or site label stands for: CD8-negative CAR-positive T cells from the infusion product. The TCR comes from a man in his 70s with chronic lymphocytic leukemia. The rearranged chain carries TRBV18 and TRBJ2-6, with no D gene named confidently. CDR3 reads: CASSQYSGANVLTF. The CDR3 DNA, read in part, is TGTGCCAGCTCACAATACTCTGGGGCCAACGTC.